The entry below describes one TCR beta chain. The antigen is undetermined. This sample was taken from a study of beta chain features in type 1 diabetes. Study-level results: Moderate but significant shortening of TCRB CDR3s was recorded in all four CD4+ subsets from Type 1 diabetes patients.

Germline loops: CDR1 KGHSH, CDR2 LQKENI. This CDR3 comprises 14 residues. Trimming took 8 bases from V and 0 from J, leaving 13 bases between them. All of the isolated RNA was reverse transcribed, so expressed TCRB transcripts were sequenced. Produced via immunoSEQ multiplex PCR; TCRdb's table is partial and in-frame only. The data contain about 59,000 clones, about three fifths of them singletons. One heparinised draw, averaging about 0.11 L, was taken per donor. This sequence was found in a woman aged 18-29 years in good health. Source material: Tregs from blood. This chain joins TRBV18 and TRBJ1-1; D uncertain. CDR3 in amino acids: CASTLSRLNTEAFF. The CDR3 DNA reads TGTGCCAGCACCCTCTCGCGGCTGAACACTGAAGCTTTCTTT.